This T cell receptor (beta chain) comes out of a study of beta chain features in type 1 diabetes. Study-level information: Comparable age, gender and cell yields were observed in patients relative to healthy donors.

Notes on the study in general: People with Type 1 diabetes carried modestly yet significantly shorter TCRB CDR3s in all four CD4+ subsets.

As every portion of the isolated RNA was reverse transcribed, the sequencing read expressed TCRB transcripts. TCRdb's table, derived via immunoSEQ multiplex PCR, lists solely in-frame clones and lacks some. The sample has under 400,000 clones; roughly 15% are singletons. Comments on this clone: What it binds is unknown.

Germline V lookup: CDR1 LNHNV, CDR2 YYDKDF (reference sequence). The CDR3 spans 13 residues. V was shortened by 1 base and J by 5 bases, with 8 bases between the two germline ends. The sample consisted of central memory CD4+ T cells from blood. This sequence originates from a man aged 25 to 40 in good health. The V call is TRBV15, the J call TRBJ1-1; the D gene is possibly TRBD1 (6 bases). The CDR3 nucleotides are TGTGCCACCAGCAGAGTCCAGGGGACTGAAGCTTTCTTT. Encoded protein: CATSRVQGTEAFF.